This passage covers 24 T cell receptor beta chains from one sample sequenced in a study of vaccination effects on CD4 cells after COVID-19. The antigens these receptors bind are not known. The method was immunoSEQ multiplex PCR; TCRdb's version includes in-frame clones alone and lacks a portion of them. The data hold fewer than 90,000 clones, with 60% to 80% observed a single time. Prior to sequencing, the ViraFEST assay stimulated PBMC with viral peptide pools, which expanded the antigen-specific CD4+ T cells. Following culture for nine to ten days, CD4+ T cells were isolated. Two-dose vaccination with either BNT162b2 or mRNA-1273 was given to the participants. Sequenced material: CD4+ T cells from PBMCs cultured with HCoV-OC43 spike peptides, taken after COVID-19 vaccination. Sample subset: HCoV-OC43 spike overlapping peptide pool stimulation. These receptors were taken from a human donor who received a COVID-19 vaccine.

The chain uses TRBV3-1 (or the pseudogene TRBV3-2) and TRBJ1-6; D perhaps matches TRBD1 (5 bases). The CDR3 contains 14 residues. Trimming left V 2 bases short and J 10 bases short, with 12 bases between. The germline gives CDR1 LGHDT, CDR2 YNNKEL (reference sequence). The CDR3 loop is CASSQSLGESPLHF. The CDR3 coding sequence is TGTGCCAGCAGCCAATCATTGGGGGAATCACCCCTCCACTTT.

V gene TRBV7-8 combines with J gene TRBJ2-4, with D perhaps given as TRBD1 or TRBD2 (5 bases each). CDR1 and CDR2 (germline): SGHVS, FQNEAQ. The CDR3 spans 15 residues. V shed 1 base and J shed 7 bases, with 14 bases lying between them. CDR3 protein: CASSLGSRAGNIQYF. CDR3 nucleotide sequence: TGTGCCAGCAGCTTAGGGTCCAGGGCGGGCAACATTCAGTACTTC.

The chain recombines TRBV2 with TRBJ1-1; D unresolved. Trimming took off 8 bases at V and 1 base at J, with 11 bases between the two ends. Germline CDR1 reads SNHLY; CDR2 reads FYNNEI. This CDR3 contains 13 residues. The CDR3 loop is CASLQTSNTEAFF. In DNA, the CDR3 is TGTGCCAGCCTTCAAACATCGAACACTGAAGCTTTCTTT.

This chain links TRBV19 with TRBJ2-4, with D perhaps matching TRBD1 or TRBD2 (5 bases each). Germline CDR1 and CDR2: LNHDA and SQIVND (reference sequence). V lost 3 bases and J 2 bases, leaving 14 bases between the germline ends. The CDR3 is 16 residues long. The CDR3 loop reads CASSILGRETKNIQYF. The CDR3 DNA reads TGTGCCAGTAGTATTTTGGGCAGGGAGACCAAAAACATTCAGTACTTC.

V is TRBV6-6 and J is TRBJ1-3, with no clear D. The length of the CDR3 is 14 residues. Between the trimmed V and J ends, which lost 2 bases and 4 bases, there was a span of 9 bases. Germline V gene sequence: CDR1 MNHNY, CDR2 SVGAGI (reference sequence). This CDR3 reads CASSYQGKGNTIYF. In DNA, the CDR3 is TGTGCCAGCAGTTACCAAGGCAAAGGAAACACCATATATTTT.

The CDR3 loop reads CASSLGGNEQFF. Here the CDR3 DNA reads TGCGCCAGCAGCTTGGGTGGCAATGAGCAGTTCTTC. The rearrangement links TRBV5-1 to TRBJ2-1; D call uncertain. V lost 0 bases and J lost 6, with 4 bases in between. This CDR3 region has 12 residues. Germline V gene data show CDR1 as SGHRS and CDR2 as YFSETQ.

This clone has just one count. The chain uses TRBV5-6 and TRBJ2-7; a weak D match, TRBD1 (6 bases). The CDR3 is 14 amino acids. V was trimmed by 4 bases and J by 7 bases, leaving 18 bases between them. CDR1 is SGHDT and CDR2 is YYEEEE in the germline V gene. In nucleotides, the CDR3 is TGTGCCAGCAGCCAAACGGGACAACGTGGGGAGCAGTACGTC. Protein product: CASSQTGQRGEQYV.

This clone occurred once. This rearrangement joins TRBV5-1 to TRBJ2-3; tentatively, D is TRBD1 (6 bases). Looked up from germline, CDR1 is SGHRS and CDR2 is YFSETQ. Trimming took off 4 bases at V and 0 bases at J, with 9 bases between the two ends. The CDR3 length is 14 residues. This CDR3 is CASSRDISTDTQYF. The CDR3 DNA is TGCGCCAGCAGCCGGGACATTAGCACAGATACGCAGTATTTT.

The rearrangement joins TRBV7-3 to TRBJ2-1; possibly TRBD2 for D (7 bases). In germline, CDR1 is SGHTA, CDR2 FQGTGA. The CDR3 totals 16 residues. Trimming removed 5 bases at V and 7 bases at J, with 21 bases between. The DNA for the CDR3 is TGTGCCAGCAGCCGTACGGGGACGGGGGGCCGAAATGAGCAGTTCTTC. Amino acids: CASSRTGTGGRNEQFF.

For the CDR3, the DNA is TGTGCCAGCAGTGCCACACCGGGACAGAACACTGAAGCTTTCTTT. Protein product: CASSATPGQNTEAFF. The chain carries TRBV6-4 and TRBJ1-1; a weak D match, TRBD1 (6 bases). V shed 4 bases and J shed 1 base, with 13 bases lying between them. This CDR3 contains 15 residues. Germline V gene data show CDR1 as MRHNA and CDR2 as SNTAGT.

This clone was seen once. The CDR3: CASMGQFNQPQHF. The CDR3 region has the DNA TGTGCCAGCATGGGACAGTTTAATCAGCCCCAGCATTTT. The rearrangement links TRBV2 to TRBJ1-5; 7 bases align to TRBD1. Germline CDR1 is SNHLY and CDR2 is FYNNEI. Losses at the gene ends were 7 bases for V and 4 bases for J; bases not matched to a gene: 4. CDR3 size: 13 residues.

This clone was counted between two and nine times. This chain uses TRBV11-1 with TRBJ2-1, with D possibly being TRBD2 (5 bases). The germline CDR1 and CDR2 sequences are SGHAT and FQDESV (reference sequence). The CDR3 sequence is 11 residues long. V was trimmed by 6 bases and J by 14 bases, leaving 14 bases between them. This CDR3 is CASSLGSMEFF. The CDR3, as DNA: TGTGCCAGCAGTCTAGGGAGCATGGAGTTCTTC.

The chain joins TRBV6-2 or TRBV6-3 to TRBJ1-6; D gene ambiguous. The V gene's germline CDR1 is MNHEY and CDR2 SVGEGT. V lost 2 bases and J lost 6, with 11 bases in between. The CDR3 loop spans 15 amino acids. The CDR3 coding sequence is TGTGCCAGCAGTTACGGGTCCTTCCTTAATTCACCCCTCCACTTT. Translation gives CASSYGSFLNSPLHF.

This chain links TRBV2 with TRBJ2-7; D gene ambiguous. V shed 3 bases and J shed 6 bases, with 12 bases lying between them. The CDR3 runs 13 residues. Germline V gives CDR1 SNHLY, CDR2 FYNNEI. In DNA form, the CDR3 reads TGTGCCAGCAGTGATTTGGGGTCTCTCGAGCAGTACGTC. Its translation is CASSDLGSLEQYV.

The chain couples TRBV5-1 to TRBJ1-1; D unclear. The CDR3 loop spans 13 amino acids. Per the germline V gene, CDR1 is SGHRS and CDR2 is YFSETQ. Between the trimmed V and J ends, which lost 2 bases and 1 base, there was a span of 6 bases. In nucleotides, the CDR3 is TGCGCCAGCAGCTTCCGGGAGAACACTGAAGCTTTCTTT. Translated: CASSFRENTEAFF.

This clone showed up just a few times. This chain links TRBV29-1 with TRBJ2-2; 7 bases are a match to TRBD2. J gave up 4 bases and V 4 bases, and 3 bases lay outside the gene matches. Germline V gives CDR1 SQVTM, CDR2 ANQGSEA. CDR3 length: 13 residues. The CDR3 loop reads CSVGREGTGELFF. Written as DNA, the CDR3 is TGCAGCGTTGGCAGGGAGGGCACCGGGGAGCTGTTTTTT.

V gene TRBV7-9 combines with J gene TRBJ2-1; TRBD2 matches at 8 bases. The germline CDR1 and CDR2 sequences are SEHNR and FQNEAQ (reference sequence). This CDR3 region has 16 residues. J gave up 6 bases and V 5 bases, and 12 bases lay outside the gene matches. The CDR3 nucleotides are TGTGCCAGCAGCGCGCCTGGGCGGGGGGTCGGCAATGAGCAGTTCTTC. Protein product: CASSAPGRGVGNEQFF.

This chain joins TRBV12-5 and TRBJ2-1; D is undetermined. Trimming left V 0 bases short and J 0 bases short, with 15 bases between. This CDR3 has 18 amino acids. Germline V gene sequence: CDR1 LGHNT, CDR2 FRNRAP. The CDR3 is CASGLVPDGSSSYNEQFF. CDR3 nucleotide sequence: TGTGCTAGTGGTTTGGTTCCCGACGGGTCCAGCTCCTACAATGAGCAGTTCTTC.

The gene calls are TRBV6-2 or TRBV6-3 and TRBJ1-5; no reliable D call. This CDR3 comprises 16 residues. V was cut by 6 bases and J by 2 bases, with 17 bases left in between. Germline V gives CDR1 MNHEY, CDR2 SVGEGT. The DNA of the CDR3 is TGTGCCAGCAGCTTCAGTTATATTTCGGGCAATCAGCCCCAGCATTTT. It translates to CASSFSYISGNQPQHF.

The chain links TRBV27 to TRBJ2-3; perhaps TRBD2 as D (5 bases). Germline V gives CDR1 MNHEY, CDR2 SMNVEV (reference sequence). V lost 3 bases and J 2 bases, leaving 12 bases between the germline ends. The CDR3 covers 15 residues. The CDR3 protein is CASSFTAGYTDTQYF. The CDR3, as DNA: TGTGCCAGCAGTTTCACGGCGGGTTACACAGATACGCAGTATTTT.

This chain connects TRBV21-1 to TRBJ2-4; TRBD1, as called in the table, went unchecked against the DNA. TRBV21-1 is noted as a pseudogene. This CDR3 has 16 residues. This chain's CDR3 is CASSKATALAKNIQYF. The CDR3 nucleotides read TGTGCCAGCAGCAAAGCTACAGCCCTAGCCAAAAACATTCAGTACTTC.

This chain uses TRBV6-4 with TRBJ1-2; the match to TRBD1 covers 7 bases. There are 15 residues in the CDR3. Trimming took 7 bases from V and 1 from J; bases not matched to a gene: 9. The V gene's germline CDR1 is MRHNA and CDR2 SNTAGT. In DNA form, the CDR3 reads TGTGCCAGCAATCCACGACAGGGAAGTAACTATGGCTACACCTTC. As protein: CASNPRQGSNYGYTF.

CDR3 amino acids: CSASRVGGVQETQYF. CDR3 bases: TGCAGTGCTAGTCGGGTCGGGGGGGTACAAGAGACCCAGTACTTC. The V gene is TRBV20-1, the J gene TRBJ2-5; 8 bases align to TRBD2. Germline V gives CDR1 DFQATT, CDR2 SNEGSKA (reference sequence). V trimming: 3 bases; J trimming: 2 bases; junction bases outside the gene matches: 8. The CDR3 covers 15 residues.

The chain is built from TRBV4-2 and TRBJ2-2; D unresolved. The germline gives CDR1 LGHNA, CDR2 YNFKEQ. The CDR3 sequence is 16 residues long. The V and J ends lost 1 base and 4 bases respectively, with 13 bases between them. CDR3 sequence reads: CASSQGPVAATGELFF. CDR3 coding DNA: TGTGCCAGCAGCCAAGGGCCTGTGGCGGCCACCGGGGAGCTGTTTTTT.